A single sample is the source of the 4 T cell receptor beta chains below, sequenced in a study of blood T cells in healthy people across ages. For the second PCR, which ran for roughly 6 to 12 cycles, a sample-barcoded 5' primer and a J-beta primer mix were used. TCRdb ran MiXCR on the 5' RACE reads and lists one entry per CDR3 protein. The table records about 680,000 distinct CDR3 sequences, 49% of them present only once. The sequencing sample was made of blood. These receptor sequences come from a woman in her sixties or seventies in good health.

The chain combines TRBV7-3 with TRBJ2-6; D tentatively fits TRBD1 or TRBD2 (5 bases each). Germline CDR1 is SGHTA and CDR2 is FQGTGA. The CDR3 has 17 residues. V shed 6 bases and J shed 0 bases, with 15 bases lying between them. The CDR3 region is CASSFSGGTSGANVLTF. The CDR3 DNA reads as TGTGCCAGCAGTTTCTCTGGGGGTACCTCTGGGGCCAACGTCCTGACTTTC.

This clonotype showed up just a few times. The chain joins TRBV7-2 to TRBJ1-5, with D unclear. Germline-derived CDR1 and CDR2 are SGHTA and FQGNSA. The CDR3 runs 14 residues. The V gene lost 2 bases and the J gene lost 0 bases, with 5 bases spanning the gap. The CDR3 coding sequence is TGTGCCAGCAGCTTACGGGTTAGCAATCAGCCCCAGCATTTT. It specifies CASSLRVSNQPQHF.

This clonotype occurred a few times. This chain links TRBV30 with TRBJ1-2; tentative D call: TRBD1 (5 bases). V lost 7 bases and J lost 0, with 9 bases in between. Germline CDR1 and CDR2: GTSNPN and SVGIG (reference sequence). The CDR3 is 12 amino acids. The CDR3 spells CAFRGTNYGYTF. The CDR3 DNA sequence: TGTGCCTTCCGGGGGACTAACTATGGCTACACCTTC.

With respect to this clonotype: An end of the junction differs from the germline gene, which may be a read error. The chain couples TRBV9 to TRBJ2-7; perhaps TRBD2 as D (5 bases). Per the germline V gene, CDR1 is SGDLS and CDR2 is YYNGEE. The CDR3 has 14 amino acids. CDR3 nucleotide sequence: TGTGCCGGCAGCGTAGATCGGGGATCCTACGAGCAGTACTTC. It specifies CAGSVDRGSYEQYF.